This T cell receptor (beta chain) was captured by sequencing in a study of technical replicates of blood from a handful of donors. J gave up 1 base and V 3 bases, and 8 bases lay outside the gene matches. CDR1 and CDR2 from the germline V gene are LNHDA and SQIVND (reference sequence). This CDR3 is 17 amino acids long. TCRdb's table, derived via immunoSEQ multiplex PCR, lists solely in-frame clones and lacks some. The sample has 75,000 or so clones; approximately 95% are singletons. The clonotype was recovered from a human donor in good health. Sequenced: T cells isolated from PBMCs. The chain couples TRBV19 to TRBJ2-5, with 10 bases that match TRBD2. DNA for the CDR3: TGTGCCAGTAGTATCATGCGGACTAGCGGAGGCCAAGAGACCCAGTACTTC. Translating gives CASSIMRTSGGQETQYF.